Listed below are T cell receptor beta chains from one sample, sequenced in a study of blood T cell repertoires in COVID-19. Data came from immunoSEQ multiplex PCR; TCRdb stores just in-frame clones and leaves some out. The profile shows over 100,000 clones, around 90% of them singletons. Sample: peripheral blood. Source of these receptors: a human donor in a cohort sampled during active COVID-19. Each CDR3 is given with its conserved first and last residue. The D gene is left open where the match is weak. Size values are once, few and many counts, or a class for expanded clones, and some rows have none.

CDR3: CASSWATGANTEAFF
DNA: TGCGCCAGCAGCTGGGCGACAGGGGCAAACACTGAAGCTTTCTTT
D: TRBD1
V: TRBV5-1
size: .
J: TRBJ1-1

CDR3: CASGRAESSTDTQYF
DNA: TGTGCCAGTGGGAGGGCGGAATCTAGCACAGATACGCAGTATTTT
D: TRBD2
V: TRBV6-5
size: .
J: TRBJ2-3

CDR3: CSVEGAGGRYEQYF
DNA: TGCAGCGTTGAGGGTGCAGGGGGCAGATACGAGCAGTACTTC
D: TRBD1
V: TRBV29-1
size: .
J: TRBJ2-7

CDR3: CASSLGQSTEAFF
DNA: TGTGCCAGCAGTCTCGGACAGAGCACTGAAGCTTTCTTT
D: .
V: TRBV6-5
size: .
J: TRBJ1-1

CDR3: CASSSHLTGSSYTF
DNA: TGTGCCAGCAGTTCCCACTTGACAGGTAGTAGCTACACCTTC
D: .
V: TRBV27
size: .
J: TRBJ1-2

CDR3: CASTRQSNYGYTF
DNA: TGTGCCAGCACGCGACAGTCTAACTATGGCTACACCTTC
D: .
V: TRBV5-4
size: once
J: TRBJ1-2

CDR3: CASSLEGGWTGHHYEQYF
DNA: TGTGCCAGCAGCTTAGAAGGAGGGTGGACAGGACACCACTACGAGCAGTACTTC
D: .
V: TRBV11-3
size: .
J: TRBJ2-7

CDR3: CASSPALGASYEQYF
DNA: TGTGCCAGCAGCCCCGCCTTGGGGGCCTCCTACGAGCAGTACTTC
D: .
V: TRBV7-9
size: .
J: TRBJ2-7

CDR3: CASSVNRGSYNEQFF
DNA: TGTGCCAGCAGCGTAAATCGGGGGTCCTACAATGAGCAGTTCTTC
D: .
V: TRBV9
size: .
J: TRBJ2-1

CDR3: CASRTGDPNTEAFF
DNA: TGTGCCAGCAGGACAGGGGACCCGAACACTGAAGCTTTCTTT
D: TRBD1
V: TRBV7-9
size: .
J: TRBJ1-1

CDR3: CATSGGGTQYF
DNA: TGTGCCACCAGTGGGGGAGGTACGCAGTATTTT
D: .
V: TRBV24-1
size: .
J: TRBJ2-3

CDR3: CASSKGEITIGYTF
DNA: TGTGCCAGCAGCAAAGGGGAGATAACTATTGGCTACACCTTC
D: .
V: TRBV21-1
size: .
J: TRBJ1-2

CDR3: CASSADRGRYEQYF
DNA: TGTGCCAGCAGCGCCGACAGGGGGCGATACGAGCAGTACTTC
D: TRBD1
V: TRBV7-2
size: .
J: TRBJ2-7

CDR3: CASSPEVARELRYEQYF
DNA: TGCGCCAGCAGCCCTGAGGTGGCGCGGGAGCTCCGGTACGAGCAGTACTTC
D: TRBD2
V: TRBV4-3
size: .
J: TRBJ2-7

CDR3: CASSMGQGSSYEQYF
DNA: TGTGCCAGTAGTATGGGACAGGGTTCGTCCTACGAGCAGTACTTC
D: TRBD1
V: TRBV19
size: .
J: TRBJ2-7

CDR3: CASSLAFLAGGYNEQFF
DNA: TGTGCCAGCAGCTTAGCCTTTCTAGCGGGAGGCTACAATGAGCAGTTCTTC
D: TRBD2
V: TRBV7-2
size: .
J: TRBJ2-1

CDR3: CASRRTLNTEAFF
DNA: TGCGCCAGCAGAAGGACATTGAACACTGAAGCTTTCTTT
D: .
V: TRBV5-1
size: .
J: TRBJ1-1

CDR3: CASSPRSGYNEQFF
DNA: TGTGCCAGCAGCCCCCGTAGCGGTTACAATGAGCAGTTCTTC
D: .
V: TRBV11-2
size: .
J: TRBJ2-1

CDR3: CASSEQRGGETQYF
DNA: TGTGCCAGCAGTGAGCAGCGGGGGGGGGAGACCCAGTACTTC
D: TRBD2
V: TRBV6-1
size: .
J: TRBJ2-5

CDR3: CASSYWEGNEQFF
DNA: TGTGCCAGCAGTTATTGGGAGGGCAATGAGCAGTTCTTC
D: TRBD2
V: TRBV6-2/TRBV6-3
size: .
J: TRBJ2-1

CDR3: CSASGTYEQYF
DNA: TGCAGTGCTAGCGGGACCTACGAGCAGTACTTC
D: .
V: TRBV20-1
size: .
J: TRBJ2-7

CDR3: CASSPSPQAGEKLFF
DNA: TGTGCCAGCTCACCATCTCCCCAGGCGGGCGAAAAACTGTTTTTT
D: .
V: TRBV18
size: .
J: TRBJ1-4

CDR3: CASSKGAEETQYF
DNA: TGTGCCAGCAGTAAGGGGGCAGAAGAGACCCAGTACTTC
D: TRBD1
V: TRBV7-9
size: .
J: TRBJ2-5

CDR3: CASSYLSTSGKNEQYF
DNA: TGTGCCAGCAGTTACCTGTCGACTAGCGGGAAGAACGAGCAGTACTTC
D: TRBD2
V: TRBV6-5
size: .
J: TRBJ2-7

CDR3: CASSYGPGYEQYF
DNA: TGTGCCAGCAGTTACGGTCCCGGCTACGAGCAGTACTTC
D: .
V: TRBV6-5
size: .
J: TRBJ2-7

CDR3: CASSGQGLTGELFF
DNA: TGTGCCAGCAGTGGACAGGGGTTGACCGGGGAGCTGTTTTTT
D: TRBD1
V: TRBV25-1
size: .
J: TRBJ2-2

CDR3: CASSFLPGDNEKLFF
DNA: TGTGCCAGCAGCTTCCTTCCGGGAGACAATGAAAAACTGTTTTTT
D: .
V: TRBV5-5
size: .
J: TRBJ1-4

CDR3: CASIEGTSNEQYF
DNA: TGTGCCAGCATAGAGGGGACTAGTAACGAGCAGTACTTC
D: TRBD2
V: TRBV6-6
size: .
J: TRBJ2-7

CDR3: CASSLGSHQVGYEQYF
DNA: TGCGCCAGCAGCTTAGGGAGCCACCAAGTGGGCTACGAGCAGTACTTC
D: .
V: TRBV5-1
size: .
J: TRBJ2-7

CDR3: CSASGVSGSSYEQYF
DNA: TGCAGTGCTAGTGGGGTTAGCGGGAGTTCCTACGAGCAGTACTTC
D: TRBD2
V: TRBV20-1
size: .
J: TRBJ2-7